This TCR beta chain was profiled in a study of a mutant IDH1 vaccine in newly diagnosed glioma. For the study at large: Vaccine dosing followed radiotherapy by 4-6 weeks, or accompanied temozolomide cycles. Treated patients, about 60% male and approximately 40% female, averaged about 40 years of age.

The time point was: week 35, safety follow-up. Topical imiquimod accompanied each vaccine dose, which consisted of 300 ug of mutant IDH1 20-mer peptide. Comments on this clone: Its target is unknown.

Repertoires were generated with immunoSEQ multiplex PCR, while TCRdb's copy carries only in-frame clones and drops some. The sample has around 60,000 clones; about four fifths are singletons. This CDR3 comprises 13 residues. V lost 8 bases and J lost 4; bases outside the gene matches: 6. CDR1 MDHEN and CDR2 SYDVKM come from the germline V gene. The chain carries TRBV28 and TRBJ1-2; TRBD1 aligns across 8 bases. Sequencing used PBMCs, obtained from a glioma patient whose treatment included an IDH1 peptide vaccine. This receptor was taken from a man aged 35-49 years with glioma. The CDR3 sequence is CASAGQDSYGYTF. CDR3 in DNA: TGTGCCAGCGCGGGACAGGATTCCTATGGCTACACCTTC.